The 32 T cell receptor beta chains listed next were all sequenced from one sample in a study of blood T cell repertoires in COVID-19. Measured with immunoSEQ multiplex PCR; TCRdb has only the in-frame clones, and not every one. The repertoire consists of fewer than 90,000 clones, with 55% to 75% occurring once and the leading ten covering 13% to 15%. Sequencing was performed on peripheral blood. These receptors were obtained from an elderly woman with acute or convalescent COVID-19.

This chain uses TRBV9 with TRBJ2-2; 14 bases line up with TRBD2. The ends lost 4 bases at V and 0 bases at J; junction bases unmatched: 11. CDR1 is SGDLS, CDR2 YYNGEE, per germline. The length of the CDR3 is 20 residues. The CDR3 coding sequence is TGTGCCAGCAGCCCTCGATCCGGGACTAGCGGGGGCCCGAACACCGGGGAGCTGTTTTTT. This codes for CASSPRSGTSGGPNTGELFF. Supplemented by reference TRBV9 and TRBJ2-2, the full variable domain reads DSGVTQTPKHLITATGQRVTLRCSPRSGDLSVYWYQQSLDQGLQFLIQYYNGEERAKGNILERFSAQQFPDLHSELNLSSLELGDSALYFCASSPRSGTSGGPNTGELFFGEGSRLTVL.

In nucleotides, the CDR3 is TGCAGTGCTAGTGAGAGGACAGACTTCACCGGGGAGCTGTTTTTT. It is translated as CSASERTDFTGELFF. This chain uses TRBV20-1 with TRBJ2-2; D perhaps matches TRBD1 (6 bases). The CDR3 covers 15 residues. In germline, CDR1 is DFQATT, CDR2 SNEGSKA (reference sequence). V dropped 3 bases and J dropped 4 bases, with 15 bases sitting between them.

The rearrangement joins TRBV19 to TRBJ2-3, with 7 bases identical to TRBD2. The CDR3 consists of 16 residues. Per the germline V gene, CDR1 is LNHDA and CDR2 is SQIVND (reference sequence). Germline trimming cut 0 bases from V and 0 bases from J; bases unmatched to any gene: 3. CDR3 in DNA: TGTGCCAGTAGTATAGACGCTAGCGGTAGCACAGATACGCAGTATTTT. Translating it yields CASSIDASGSTDTQYF.

The CDR3 nucleotides read TGTGCCAGTAGTGTAACCGGGACAGGCAACCTCCACTTT. Translating it yields CASSVTGTGNLHF. V usage is TRBV19 and J usage is TRBJ1-6; 8 bases line up with TRBD1. This CDR3 has 13 amino acids. The V and J ends lost 5 bases and 15 bases, in that order; junction bases with no gene match: 9. The germline V gene has CDR1 LNHDA and CDR2 SQIVND (reference sequence).

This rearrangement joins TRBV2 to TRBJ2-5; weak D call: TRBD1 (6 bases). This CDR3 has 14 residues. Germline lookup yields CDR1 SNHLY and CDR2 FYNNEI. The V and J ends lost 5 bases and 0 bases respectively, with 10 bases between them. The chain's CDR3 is CASSLDRNQETQYF. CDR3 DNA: TGTGCCAGCAGTTTAGACAGGAACCAAGAGACCCAGTACTTC.

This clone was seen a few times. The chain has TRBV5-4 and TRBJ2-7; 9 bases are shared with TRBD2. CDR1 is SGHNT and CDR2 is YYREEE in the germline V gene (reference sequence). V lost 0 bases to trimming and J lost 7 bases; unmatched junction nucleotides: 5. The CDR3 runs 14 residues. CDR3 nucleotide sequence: TGTGCCAGCAGCTTGGAAAGGCGGGAGGGGGAGCAGTACTTC. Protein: CASSLERREGEQYF.

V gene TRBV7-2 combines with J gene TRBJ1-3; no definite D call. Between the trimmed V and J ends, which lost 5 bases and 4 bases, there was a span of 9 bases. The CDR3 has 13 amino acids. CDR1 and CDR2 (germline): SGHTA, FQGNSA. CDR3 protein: CASSTAQGNTIYF. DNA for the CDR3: TGTGCCAGCAGCACCGCCCAGGGAAACACCATATATTTT. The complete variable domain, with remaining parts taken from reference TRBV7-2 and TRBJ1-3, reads GAGVSQSPSNKVTEKGKDVELRCDPISGHTALYWYRQSLGQGLEFLIYFQGNSAPDKSGLPSDRFSAERTGGSVSTLTIQRTQQEDSAVYLCASSTAQGNTIYFGEGSWLTVV.

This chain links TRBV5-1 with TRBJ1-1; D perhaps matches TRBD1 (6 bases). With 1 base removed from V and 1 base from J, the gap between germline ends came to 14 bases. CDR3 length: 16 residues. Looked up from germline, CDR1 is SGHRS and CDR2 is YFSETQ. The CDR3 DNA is TGCGCCAGCAGCTTGCACCGGCTAGGGGGGAACACTGAAGCTTTCTTT. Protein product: CASSLHRLGGNTEAFF. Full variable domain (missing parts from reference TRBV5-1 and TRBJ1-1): KAGVTQTPRYLIKTRGQQVTLSCSPISGHRSVSWYQQTPGQGLQFLFEYFSETQRNKGNFPGRFSGRQFSNSRSEMNVSTLELGDSALYLCASSLHRLGGNTEAFFGQGTRLTVV.

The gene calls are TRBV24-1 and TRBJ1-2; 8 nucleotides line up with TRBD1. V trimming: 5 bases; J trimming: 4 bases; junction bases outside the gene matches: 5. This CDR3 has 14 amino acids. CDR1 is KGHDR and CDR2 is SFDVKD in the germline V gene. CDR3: CATSGRGQSYGYTF. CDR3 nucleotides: TGTGCCACCAGTGGCAGGGGGCAATCCTATGGCTACACCTTC.

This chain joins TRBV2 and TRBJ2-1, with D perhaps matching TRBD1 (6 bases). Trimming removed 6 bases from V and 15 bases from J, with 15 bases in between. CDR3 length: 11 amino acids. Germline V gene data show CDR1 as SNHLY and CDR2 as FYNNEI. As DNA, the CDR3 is TGTGCCAGCAGCCGACAGGATAGTCTGTTCTTC. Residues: CASSRQDSLFF.

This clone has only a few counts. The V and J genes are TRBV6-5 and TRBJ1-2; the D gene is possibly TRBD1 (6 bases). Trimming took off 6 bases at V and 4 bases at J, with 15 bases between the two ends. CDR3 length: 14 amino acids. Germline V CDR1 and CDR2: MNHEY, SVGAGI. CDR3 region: CASSRSRGGYGYTF. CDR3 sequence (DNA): TGTGCCAGCAGCCGATCGAGAGGGGGCTATGGCTACACCTTC.

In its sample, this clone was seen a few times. Here the CDR3 reads CASRGGAGHYGYTF. CDR3 nucleotide sequence: TGTGCCAGCAGGGGGGGAGCAGGGCACTATGGCTACACCTTC. The chain has TRBV9 and TRBJ1-2; a possible D gene is TRBD1 (5 bases). Germline lookup yields CDR1 SGDLS and CDR2 YYNGEE. The V end lost 5 bases, the J end lost 3 bases, and 14 bases lay between the germline ends. This CDR3 has 14 residues. Full variable domain (remainder filled in from reference TRBV9 and TRBJ1-2): DSGVTQTPKHLITATGQRVTLRCSPRSGDLSVYWYQQSLDQGLQFLIQYYNGEERAKGNILERFSAQQFPDLHSELNLSSLELGDSALYFCASRGGAGHYGYTFGSGTRLTVV.

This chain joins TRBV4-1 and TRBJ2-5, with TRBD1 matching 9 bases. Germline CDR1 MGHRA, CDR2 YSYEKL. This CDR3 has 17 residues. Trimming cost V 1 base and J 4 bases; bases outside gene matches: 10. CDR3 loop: CASSQGPGQGGGETQYF. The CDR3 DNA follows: TGCGCCAGCAGCCAAGGACCGGGACAGGGAGGAGGAGAGACCCAGTACTTC.

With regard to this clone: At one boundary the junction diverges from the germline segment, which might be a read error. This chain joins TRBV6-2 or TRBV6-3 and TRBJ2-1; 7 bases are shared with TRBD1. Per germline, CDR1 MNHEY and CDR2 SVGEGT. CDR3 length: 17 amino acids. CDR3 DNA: TGTGCCGGCAGCAGCGACCGGGACAGCGGATGGTACAATGAGCAGTTCTTC. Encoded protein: CAGSSDRDSGWYNEQFF.

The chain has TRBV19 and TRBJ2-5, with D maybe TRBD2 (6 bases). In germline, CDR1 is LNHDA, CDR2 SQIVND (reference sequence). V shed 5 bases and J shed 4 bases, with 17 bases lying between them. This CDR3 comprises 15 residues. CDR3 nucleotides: TGTGCCAGTAGTCCCCGGCAGGCGCGGGGAGAGACCCAGTACTTC. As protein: CASSPRQARGETQYF.

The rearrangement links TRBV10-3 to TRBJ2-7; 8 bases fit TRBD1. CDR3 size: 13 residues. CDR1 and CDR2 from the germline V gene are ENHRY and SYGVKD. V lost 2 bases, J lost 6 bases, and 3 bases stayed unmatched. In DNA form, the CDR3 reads TGTGCCATCAGTGAGGACAGGGGAAGCGAGCAGTACTTC. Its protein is CAISEDRGSEQYF.

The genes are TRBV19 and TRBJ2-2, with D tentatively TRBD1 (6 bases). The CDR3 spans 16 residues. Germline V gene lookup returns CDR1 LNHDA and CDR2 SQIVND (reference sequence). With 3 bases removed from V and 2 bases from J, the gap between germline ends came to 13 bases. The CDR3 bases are TGTGCCAGTAGTATTATAACAGGGAAAAACACCGGGGAGCTGTTTTTT. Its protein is CASSIITGKNTGELFF. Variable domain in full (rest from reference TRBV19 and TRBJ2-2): DGGITQSPKYLFRKEGQNVTLSCEQNLNHDAMYWYRQDPGQGLRLIYYSQIVNDFQKGDIAEGYSVSREKKESFPLTVTSAQKNPTAFYLCASSIITGKNTGELFFGEGSRLTVL.

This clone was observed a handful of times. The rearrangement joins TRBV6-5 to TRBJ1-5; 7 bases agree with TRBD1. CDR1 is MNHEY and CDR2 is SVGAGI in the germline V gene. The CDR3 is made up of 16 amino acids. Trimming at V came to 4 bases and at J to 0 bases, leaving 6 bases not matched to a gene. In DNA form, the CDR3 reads TGTGCCAGCAGTTCCTTACAGGGGTTTAGCAATCAGCCCCAGCATTTT. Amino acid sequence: CASSSLQGFSNQPQHF.

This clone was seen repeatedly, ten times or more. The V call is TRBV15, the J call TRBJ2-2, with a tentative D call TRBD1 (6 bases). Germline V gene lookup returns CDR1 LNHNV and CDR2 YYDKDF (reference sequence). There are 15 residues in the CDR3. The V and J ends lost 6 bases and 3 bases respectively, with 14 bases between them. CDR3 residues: CATRGEQGDTGELFF. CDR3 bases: TGTGCCACCAGGGGAGAACAGGGCGACACCGGGGAGCTGTTTTTT. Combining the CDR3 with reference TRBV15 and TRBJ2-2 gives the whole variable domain DAMVIQNPRYQVTQFGKPVTLSCSQTLNHNVMYWYQQKSSQAPKLLFHYYDKDFNNEADTPDNFQSRRPNTSFCFLDIRSPGLGDTAMYLCATRGEQGDTGELFFGEGSRLTVL.

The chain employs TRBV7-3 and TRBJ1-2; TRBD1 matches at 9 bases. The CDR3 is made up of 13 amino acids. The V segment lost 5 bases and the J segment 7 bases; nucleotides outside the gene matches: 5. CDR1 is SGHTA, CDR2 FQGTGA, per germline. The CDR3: CASSVQGAVGYTF. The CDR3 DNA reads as TGTGCCAGCAGCGTACAGGGGGCGGTTGGCTACACCTTC.

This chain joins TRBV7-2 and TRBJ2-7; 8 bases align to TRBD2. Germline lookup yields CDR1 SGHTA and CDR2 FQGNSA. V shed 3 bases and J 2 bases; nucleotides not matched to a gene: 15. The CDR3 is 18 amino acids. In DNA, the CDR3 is TGTGCCAGCAGCTTTCGCGAGACTAGCGAGCTTTATCCCTACGAGCAGTACTTC. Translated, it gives CASSFRETSELYPYEQYF.

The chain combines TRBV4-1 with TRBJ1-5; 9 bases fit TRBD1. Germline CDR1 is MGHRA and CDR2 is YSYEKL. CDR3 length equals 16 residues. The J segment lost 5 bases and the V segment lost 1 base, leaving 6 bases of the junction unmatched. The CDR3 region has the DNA TGCGCCAGCAGCCAAGCCACAGGGGGCTCTTATCAGCCCCAGCATTTT. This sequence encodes CASSQATGGSYQPQHF.

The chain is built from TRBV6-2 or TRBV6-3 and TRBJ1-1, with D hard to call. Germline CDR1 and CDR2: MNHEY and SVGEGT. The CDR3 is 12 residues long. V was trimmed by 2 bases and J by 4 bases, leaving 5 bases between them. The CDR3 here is CASSYGVTEAFF. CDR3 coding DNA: TGTGCCAGCAGTTACGGAGTCACTGAAGCTTTCTTT.

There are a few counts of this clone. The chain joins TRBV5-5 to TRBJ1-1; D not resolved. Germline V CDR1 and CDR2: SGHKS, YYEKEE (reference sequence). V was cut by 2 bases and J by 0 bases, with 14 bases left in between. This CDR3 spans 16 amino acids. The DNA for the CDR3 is TGTGCCAGCAGCTTTGAGGTTAGGAACTTGAACACTGAAGCTTTCTTT. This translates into CASSFEVRNLNTEAFF.

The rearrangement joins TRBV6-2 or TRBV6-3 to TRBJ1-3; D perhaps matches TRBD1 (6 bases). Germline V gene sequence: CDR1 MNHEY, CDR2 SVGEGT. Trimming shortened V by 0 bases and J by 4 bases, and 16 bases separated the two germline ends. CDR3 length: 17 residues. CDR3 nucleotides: TGTGCCAGCAGTTACTCGAATCGGGGGGCAGGAGGAAACACCATATATTTT. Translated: CASSYSNRGAGGNTIYF.

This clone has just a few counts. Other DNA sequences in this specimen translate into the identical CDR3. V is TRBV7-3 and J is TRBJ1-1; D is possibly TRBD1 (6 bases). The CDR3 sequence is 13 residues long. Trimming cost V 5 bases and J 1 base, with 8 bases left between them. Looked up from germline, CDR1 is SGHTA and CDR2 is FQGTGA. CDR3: CASSRQENTEAFF. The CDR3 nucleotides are TGTGCCAGCAGCAGACAGGAGAACACTGAAGCTTTCTTT.

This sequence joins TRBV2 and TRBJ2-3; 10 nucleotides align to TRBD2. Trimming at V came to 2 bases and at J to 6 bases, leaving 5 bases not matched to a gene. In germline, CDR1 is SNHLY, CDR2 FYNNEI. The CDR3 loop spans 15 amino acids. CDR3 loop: CASSELAGGGDTQYF. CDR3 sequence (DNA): TGTGCCAGCAGTGAATTAGCGGGGGGAGGTGATACGCAGTATTTT.

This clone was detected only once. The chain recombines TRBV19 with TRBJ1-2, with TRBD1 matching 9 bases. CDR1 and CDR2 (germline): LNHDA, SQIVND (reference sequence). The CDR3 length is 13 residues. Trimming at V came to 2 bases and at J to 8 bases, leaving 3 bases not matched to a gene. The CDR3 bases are TGTGCCAGTAGTATAAACAGGGGGCACGGCTACACCTTC. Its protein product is CASSINRGHGYTF.

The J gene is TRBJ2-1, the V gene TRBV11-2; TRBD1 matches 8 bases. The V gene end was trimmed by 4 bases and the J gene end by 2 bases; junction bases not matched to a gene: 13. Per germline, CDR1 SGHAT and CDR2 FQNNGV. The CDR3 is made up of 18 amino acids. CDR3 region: CASSSRQGFEGAYNEQFF. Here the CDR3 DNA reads TGTGCCAGCAGCTCCCGACAGGGGTTCGAGGGGGCCTACAATGAGCAGTTCTTC.

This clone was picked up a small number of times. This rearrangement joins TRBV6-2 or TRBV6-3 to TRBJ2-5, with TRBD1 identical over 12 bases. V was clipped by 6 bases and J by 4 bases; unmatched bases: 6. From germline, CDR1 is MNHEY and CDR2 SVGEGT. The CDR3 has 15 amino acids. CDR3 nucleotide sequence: TGTGCCAGCAGCCAAGGGACAGGGGGCGTAGAGACCCAGTACTTC. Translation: CASSQGTGGVETQYF.

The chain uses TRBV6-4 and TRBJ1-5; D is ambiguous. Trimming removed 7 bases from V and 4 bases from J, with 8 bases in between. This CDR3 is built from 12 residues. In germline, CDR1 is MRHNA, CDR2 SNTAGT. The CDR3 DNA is TGTGCCAGCACCCCGGTTAATCAGCCCCAGCATTTT. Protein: CASTPVNQPQHF.

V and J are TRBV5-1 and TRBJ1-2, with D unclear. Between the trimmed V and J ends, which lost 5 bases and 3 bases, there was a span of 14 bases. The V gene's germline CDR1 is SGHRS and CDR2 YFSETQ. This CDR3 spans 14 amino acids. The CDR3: CASRMGAADYGYTF. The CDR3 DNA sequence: TGCGCCAGCAGAATGGGTGCGGCAGACTATGGCTACACCTTC.